Included here is one TCR beta chain sequence, with context. MiXCR, run by TCRdb on the RT-PCR reads, gives a single entry per CDR3 protein. This sample has around 23,000 distinct CDR3 sequences; 29% occur once, and the top ten carry 48%. V shed 1 base and J shed 0 bases, with 7 bases lying between them. Germline CDR1 reads SGDLS; CDR2 reads YYNGEE. There are 14 residues in the CDR3. This record comes from a study of patients and donors after allogeneic stem cell transplantation. The V and J genes are TRBV9 and TRBJ1-1; the D is unclear. Material for sequencing was blood, either unsorted or a sorted T cell fraction (not recorded which). This clonotype was sampled from a human donor who was either an allogeneic HSCT recipient or a stem cell or donor lymphocyte infusion donor (not recorded which). It is not recorded whose cells these are; they may come from a transplant donor. The CDR3 DNA reads as TGTGCCAGCAGCGTAACGCCCGTGAACACTGAAGCTTTCTTT. This gives the protein CASSVTPVNTEAFF.